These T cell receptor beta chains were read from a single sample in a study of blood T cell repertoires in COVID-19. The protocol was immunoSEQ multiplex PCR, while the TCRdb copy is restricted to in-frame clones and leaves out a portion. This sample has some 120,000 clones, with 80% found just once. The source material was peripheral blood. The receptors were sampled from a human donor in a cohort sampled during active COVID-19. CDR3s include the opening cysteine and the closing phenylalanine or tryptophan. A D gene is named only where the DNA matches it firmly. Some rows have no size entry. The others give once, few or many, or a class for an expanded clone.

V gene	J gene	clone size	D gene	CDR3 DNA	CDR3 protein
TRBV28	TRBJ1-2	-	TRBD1	TGTGCCAGCAGTTTGGACAGGGGGCGAAGCTATGGCTACACCTTC	CASSLDRGRSYGYTF
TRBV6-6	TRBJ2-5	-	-	TGTGCCAGCAGTTACTCGGCCCTCGGGTTTCAAGAGACCCAGTACTTC	CASSYSALGFQETQYF
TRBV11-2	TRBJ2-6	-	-	TGTGCCAGCAGCTTGAGGGGGTCTGGGGCCAACGTCCTGACTTTC	CASSLRGSGANVLTF
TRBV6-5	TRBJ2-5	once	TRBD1	TGTGCCAGCAGTTATACGGGACAGAGGGAGACCCAGTACTTC	CASSYTGQRETQYF
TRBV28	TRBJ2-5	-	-	TGTGCCAGCAGTTTGAGCTCTGCCCAAGAGACCCAGTACTTC	CASSLSSAQETQYF
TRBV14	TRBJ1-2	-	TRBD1	TGTGCCAGCAGCCTCACCGGGACAGGGGGGAACTATGGCTACACCTTC	CASSLTGTGGNYGYTF
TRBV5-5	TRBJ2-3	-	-	TGTGCCAGCAGCTTAGTCGGGAGAAACACAGATACGCAGTATTTT	CASSLVGRNTDTQYF
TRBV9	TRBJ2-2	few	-	TGTGCCAGCAGCGACAGCTACACCGGGGAGCTGTTTTTT	CASSDSYTGELFF
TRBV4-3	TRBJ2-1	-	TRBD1	TGCGCCAGCAGCCAAGGGACAGGGTCGAATGAGCAGTTCTTC	CASSQGTGSNEQFF
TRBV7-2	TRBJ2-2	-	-	TGTGCCAGCAGCTTACAGGCTCTTACAAACACCGGGGAGCTGTTTTTT	CASSLQALTNTGELFF
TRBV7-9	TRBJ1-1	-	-	TGTGCCAGCAGCCATGTGGTGGGACACGGAGGAGCTGAAGCTTTCTTT	CASSHVVGHGGAEAFF
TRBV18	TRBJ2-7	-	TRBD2	TGTGCCAGCTCAGCTTCGGGGGGGAGCTCCTACGAGCAGTACTTC	CASSASGGSSYEQYF